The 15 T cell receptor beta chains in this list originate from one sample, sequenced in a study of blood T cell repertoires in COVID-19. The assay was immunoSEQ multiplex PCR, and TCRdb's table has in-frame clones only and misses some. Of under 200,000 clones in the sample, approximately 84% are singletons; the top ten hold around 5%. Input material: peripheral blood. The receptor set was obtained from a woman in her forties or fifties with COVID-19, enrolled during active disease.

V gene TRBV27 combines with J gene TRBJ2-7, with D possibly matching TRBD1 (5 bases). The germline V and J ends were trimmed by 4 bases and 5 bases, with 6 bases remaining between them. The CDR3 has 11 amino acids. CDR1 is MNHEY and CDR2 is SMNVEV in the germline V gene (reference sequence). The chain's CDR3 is CASSWGNEQYF. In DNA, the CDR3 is TGTGCCAGCAGTTGGGGCAACGAGCAGTACTTC.

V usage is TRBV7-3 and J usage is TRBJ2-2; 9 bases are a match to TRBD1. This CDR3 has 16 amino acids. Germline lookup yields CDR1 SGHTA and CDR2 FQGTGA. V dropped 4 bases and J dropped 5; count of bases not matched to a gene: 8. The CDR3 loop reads CASSSSQGANTGELFF. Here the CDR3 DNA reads TGTGCCAGCAGCTCCTCACAGGGGGCTAATACCGGGGAGCTGTTTTTT.

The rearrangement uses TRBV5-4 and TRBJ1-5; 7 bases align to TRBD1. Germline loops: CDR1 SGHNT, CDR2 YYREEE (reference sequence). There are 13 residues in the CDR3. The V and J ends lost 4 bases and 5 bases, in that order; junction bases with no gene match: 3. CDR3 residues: CASSRDSDQPQHF. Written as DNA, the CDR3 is TGTGCCAGCAGCCGGGACAGTGATCAGCCCCAGCATTTT.

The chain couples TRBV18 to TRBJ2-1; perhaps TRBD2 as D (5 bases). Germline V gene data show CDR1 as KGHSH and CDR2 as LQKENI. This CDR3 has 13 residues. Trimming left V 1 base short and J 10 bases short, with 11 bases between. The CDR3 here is CASSPLTTGEQFF. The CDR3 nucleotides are TGTGCCAGCTCACCACTCACCACGGGGGAGCAGTTCTTC. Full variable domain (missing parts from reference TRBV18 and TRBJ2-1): NAGVMQNPRHLVRRRGQEARLRCSPMKGHSHVYWYRQLPEEGLKFMVYLQKENIIDESGMPKERFSAEFPKEGPSILRIQQVVRGDSAAYFCASSPLTTGEQFFGPGTRLTVL.

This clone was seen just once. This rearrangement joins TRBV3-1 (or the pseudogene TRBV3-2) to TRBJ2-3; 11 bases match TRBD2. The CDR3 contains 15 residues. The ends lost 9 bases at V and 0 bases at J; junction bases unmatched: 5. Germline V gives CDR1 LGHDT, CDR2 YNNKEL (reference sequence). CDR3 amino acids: CASATSGDSTDTQYF. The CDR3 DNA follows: TGTGCCAGTGCGACTAGCGGGGATAGCACAGATACGCAGTATTTT.

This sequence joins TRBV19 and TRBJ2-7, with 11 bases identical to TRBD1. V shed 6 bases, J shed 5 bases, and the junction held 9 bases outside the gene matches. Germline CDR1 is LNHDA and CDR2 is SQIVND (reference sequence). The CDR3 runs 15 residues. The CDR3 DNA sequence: TGTGCCAGTAGCATGGACAGGGGGCTGTCCCACGAGCAGTACTTC. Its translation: CASSMDRGLSHEQYF.

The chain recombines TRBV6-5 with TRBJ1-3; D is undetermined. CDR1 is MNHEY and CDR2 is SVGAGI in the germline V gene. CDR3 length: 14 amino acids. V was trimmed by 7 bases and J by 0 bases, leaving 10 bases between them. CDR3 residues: CASNSPLSGNTIYF. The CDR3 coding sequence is TGTGCCAGCAATAGTCCACTCTCTGGAAACACCATATATTTT.

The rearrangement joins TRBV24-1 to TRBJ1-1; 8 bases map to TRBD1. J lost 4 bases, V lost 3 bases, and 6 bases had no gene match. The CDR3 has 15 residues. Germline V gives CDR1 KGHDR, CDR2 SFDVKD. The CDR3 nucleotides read TGTGCCACCAGTGATCCAGGGGGCGATCCCACTGAAGCTTTCTTT. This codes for CATSDPGGDPTEAFF.

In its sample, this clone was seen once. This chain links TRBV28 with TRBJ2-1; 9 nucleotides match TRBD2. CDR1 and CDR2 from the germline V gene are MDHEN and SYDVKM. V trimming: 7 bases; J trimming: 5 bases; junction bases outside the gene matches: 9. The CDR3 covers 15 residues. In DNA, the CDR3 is TGTGCCAGCATTACACCGCGGGGGGGTAACAATGAGCAGTTCTTC. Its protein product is CASITPRGGNNEQFF.

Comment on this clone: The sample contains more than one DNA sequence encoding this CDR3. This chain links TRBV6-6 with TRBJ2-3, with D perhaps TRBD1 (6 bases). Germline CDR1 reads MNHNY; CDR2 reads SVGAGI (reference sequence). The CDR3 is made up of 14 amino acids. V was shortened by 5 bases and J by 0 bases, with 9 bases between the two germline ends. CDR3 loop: CASSPDSSTDTQYF. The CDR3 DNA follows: TGTGCCAGCAGTCCGGACAGCAGCACAGATACGCAGTATTTT.

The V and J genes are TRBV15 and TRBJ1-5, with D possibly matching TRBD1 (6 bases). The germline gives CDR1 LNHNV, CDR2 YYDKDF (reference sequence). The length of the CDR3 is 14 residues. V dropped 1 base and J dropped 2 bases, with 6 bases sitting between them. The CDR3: CATSRAGGNQPQHF. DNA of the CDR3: TGTGCCACCAGCAGAGCAGGGGGCAATCAGCCCCAGCATTTT. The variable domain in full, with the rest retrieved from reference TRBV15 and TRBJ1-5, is DAMVIQNPRYQVTQFGKPVTLSCSQTLNHNVMYWYQQKSSQAPKLLFHYYDKDFNNEADTPDNFQSRRPNTSFCFLDIRSPGLGDTAMYLCATSRAGGNQPQHFGDGTRLSIL.

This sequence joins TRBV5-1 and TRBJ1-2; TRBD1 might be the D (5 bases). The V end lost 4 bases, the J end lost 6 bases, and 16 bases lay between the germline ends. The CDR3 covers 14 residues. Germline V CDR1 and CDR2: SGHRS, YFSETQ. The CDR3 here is CASSPESGTNGYTF. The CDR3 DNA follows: TGCGCCAGCAGCCCAGAGTCCGGGACTAATGGCTACACCTTC. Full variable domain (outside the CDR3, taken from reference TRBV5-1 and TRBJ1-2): KAGVTQTPRYLIKTRGQQVTLSCSPISGHRSVSWYQQTPGQGLQFLFEYFSETQRNKGNFPGRFSGRQFSNSRSEMNVSTLELGDSALYLCASSPESGTNGYTFGSGTRLTVV.

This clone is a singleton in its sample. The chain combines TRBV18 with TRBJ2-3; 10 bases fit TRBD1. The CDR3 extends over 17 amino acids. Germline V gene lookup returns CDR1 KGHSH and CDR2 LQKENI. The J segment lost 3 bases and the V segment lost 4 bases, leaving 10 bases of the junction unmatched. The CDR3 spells CASSQRRDRGSTDTQYF. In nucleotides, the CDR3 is TGTGCCAGCTCACAACGCCGGGACAGGGGATCTACAGATACGCAGTATTTT. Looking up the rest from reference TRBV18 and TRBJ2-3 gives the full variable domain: NAGVMQNPRHLVRRRGQEARLRCSPMKGHSHVYWYRQLPEEGLKFMVYLQKENIIDESGMPKERFSAEFPKEGPSILRIQQVVRGDSAAYFCASSQRRDRGSTDTQYFGPGTRLTVL.

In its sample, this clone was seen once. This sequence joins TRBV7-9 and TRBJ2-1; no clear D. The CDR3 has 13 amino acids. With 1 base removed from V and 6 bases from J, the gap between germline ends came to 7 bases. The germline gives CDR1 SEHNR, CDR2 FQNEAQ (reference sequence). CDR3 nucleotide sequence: TGTGCCAGCAGCTTAGGGAGAATCAATGAGCAGTTCTTC. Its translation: CASSLGRINEQFF.

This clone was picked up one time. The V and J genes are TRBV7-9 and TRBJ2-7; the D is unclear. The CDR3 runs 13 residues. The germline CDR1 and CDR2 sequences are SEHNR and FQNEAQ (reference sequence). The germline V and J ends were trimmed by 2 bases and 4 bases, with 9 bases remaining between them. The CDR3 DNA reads TGTGCCAGCAGCTTATCCGGAGAATACGAGCAGTACTTC. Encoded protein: CASSLSGEYEQYF.